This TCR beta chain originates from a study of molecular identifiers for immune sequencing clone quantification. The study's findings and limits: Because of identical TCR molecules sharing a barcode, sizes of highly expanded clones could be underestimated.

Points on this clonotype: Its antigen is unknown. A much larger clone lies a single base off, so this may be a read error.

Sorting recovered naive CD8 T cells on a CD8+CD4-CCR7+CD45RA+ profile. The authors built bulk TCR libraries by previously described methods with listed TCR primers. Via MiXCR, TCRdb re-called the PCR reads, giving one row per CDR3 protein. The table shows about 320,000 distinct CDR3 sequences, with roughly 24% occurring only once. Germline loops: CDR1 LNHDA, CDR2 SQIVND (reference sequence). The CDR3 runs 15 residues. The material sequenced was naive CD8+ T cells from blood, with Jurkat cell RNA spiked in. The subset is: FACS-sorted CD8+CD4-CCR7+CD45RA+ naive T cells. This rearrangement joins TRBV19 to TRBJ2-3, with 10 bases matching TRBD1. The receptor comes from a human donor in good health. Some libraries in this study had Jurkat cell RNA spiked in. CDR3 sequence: CASSIGTGVLDTEYF. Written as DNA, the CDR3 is TGTGCCAGTAGTATTGGGACAGGGGTCCTCGATACGGAGTATTTT.